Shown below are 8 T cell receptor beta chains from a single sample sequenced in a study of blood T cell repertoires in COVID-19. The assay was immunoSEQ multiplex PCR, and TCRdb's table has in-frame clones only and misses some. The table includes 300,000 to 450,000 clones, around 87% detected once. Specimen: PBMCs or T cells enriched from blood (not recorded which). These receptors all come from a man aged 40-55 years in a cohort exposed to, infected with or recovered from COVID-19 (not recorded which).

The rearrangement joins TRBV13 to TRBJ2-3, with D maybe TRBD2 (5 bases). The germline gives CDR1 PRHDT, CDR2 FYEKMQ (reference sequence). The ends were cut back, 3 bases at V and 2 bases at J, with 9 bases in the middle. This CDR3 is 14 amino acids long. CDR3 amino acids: CASSFEGFTDTQYF. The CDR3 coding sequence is TGTGCCAGCAGCTTCGAGGGATTCACAGATACGCAGTATTTT.

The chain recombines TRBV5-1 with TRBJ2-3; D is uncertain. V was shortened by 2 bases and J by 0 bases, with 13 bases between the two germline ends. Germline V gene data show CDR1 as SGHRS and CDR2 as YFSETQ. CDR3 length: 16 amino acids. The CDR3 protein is CASSFLPPGSTDTQYF. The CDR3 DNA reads TGCGCCAGCAGCTTTCTCCCCCCGGGTAGCACAGATACGCAGTATTTT.

The CDR3 nucleotides read TGTGCCAGCAGCTTATCAGGAACGTCGGGACAGTCAAATCAGTACTTC. It encodes CASSLSGTSGQSNQYF. This chain joins TRBV5-4 and TRBJ2-4; 7 bases are shared with TRBD1. The CDR3 is 16 residues long. The V gene end was trimmed by 2 bases and the J gene end by 12 bases; junction bases not matched to a gene: 17. Per the germline V gene, CDR1 is SGHNT and CDR2 is YYREEE (reference sequence).

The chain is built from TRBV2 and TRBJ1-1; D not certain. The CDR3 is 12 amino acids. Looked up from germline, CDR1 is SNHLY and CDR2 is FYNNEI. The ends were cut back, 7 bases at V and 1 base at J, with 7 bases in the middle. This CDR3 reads CASKQPNTEAFF. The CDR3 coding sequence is TGTGCCAGCAAACAGCCGAACACTGAAGCTTTCTTT.

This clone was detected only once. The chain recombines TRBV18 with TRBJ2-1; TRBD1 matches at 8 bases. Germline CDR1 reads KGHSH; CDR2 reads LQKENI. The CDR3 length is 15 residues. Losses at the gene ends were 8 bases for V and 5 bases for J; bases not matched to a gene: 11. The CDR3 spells CASAIAGTGNNEQFF. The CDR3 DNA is TGTGCCAGCGCCATTGCCGGGACAGGAAACAATGAGCAGTTCTTC.

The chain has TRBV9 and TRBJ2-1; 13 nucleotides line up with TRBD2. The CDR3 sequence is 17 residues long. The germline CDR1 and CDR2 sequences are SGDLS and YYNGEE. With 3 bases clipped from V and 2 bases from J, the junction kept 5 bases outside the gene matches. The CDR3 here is CASSGTSGSFAYNEQFF. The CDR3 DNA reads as TGTGCCAGCAGCGGGACTAGCGGGAGTTTCGCCTACAATGAGCAGTTCTTC.

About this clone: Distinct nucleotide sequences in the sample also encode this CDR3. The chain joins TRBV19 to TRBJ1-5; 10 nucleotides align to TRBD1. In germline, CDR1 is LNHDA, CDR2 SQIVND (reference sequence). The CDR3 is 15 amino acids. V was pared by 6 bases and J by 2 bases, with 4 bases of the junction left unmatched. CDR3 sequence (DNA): TGTGCCAGTAGAACCGGGACAGGGGGCAATCAGCCCCAGCATTTT. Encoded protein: CASRTGTGGNQPQHF.

CDR3 nucleotide sequence: TGTGCCAGCGAGGGGGGACTAGGCAACTACGAGCAGTACTTC. Its translation is CASEGGLGNYEQYF. J is TRBJ2-7 and V is TRBV2; 8 positions match TRBD2. Germline values: CDR1 SNHLY, CDR2 FYNNEI. The CDR3 has 14 amino acids. V lost 8 bases and J lost 3; bases outside the gene matches: 9. Looking up the rest from reference TRBV2 and TRBJ2-7 gives the full variable domain: EPEVTQTPSHQVTQMGQEVILRCVPISNHLYFYWYRQILGQKVEFLVSFYNNEISEKSEIFDDQFSVERPDGSNFTLKIRSTKLEDSAMYFCASEGGLGNYEQYFGPGTRLTVT.